Below, 19 T cell receptor beta chains from the same sample are listed, as sequenced in a study of vaccination and CD4 T cells after COVID-19. The Oncomine TCR Beta short-read assay was what sequenced the DNA obtained from cultured CD4+ T cells. TCRdb re-derived calls from the PCR reads in MiXCR, one entry per CDR3 protein. The sample has some 10,000 distinct CDR3 sequences; less than 65% are singletons. These receptors have no known antigen. The treatment is: approximately 11-day PBMC culture with coronavirus spike peptide pools or control peptides (ViraFEST assay). The sample here was cultured CD4+ T cells from blood, taken after SARS-CoV-2 vaccination. Receptor source: a human donor with COVID-19.

There are a few counts of this clonotype. V usage is TRBV27 and J usage is TRBJ1-1, with unresolved D. This CDR3 comprises 15 residues. Deletions cut 8 bases from V and 4 bases from J, with 20 bases between. Germline V lookup: CDR1 MNHEY, CDR2 SMNVEV (reference sequence). The CDR3 here is CASSSGSKGPTEAFF. The DNA for the CDR3 is TGTGCCAGCTCCTCAGGCTCGAAAGGTCCCACTGAAGCTTTCTTT.

This chain connects TRBV6-1 to TRBJ1-5, with D tentatively TRBD1 (5 bases). CDR1 and CDR2 (germline): MNHNS, SASEGT. V gave up 5 bases and J gave up 2 bases, with 16 bases separating them. This CDR3 region has 16 residues. Here the CDR3 reads CASSLLGVVGNQPQHF. CDR3 DNA: TGTGCCAGCAGTTTACTAGGGGTCGTAGGCAATCAGCCCCAGCATTTT.

V usage is TRBV7-2 and J usage is TRBJ2-1; either TRBD1 or TRBD2 may supply D (7 bases each). The J call may be wrong; the DNA end is better matched by TRBJ2-7. The CDR3 loop spans 15 amino acids. CDR1 SGHTA and CDR2 FQGNSA come from the germline V gene. The CDR3 spells CASRPRAGGAHEQYF. The CDR3 DNA reads as TGTGCCAGCAGACCGCGGGCAGGGGGGGCCCACGAGCAGTACTTC.

This clonotype was observed a few times. The chain recombines TRBV20-1 with TRBJ1-1; the D gene is possibly TRBD1 (6 bases). The V end was cut by 5 bases, the J end by 1 base, with 8 bases between. Germline-derived CDR1 and CDR2 are DFQATT and SNEGSKA (reference sequence). CDR3 length equals 12 residues. CDR3: CSASQGNTEAFF. The CDR3 DNA is TGCAGTGCTTCACAGGGGAACACTGAAGCTTTCTTT.

This rearrangement joins TRBV6-1 to TRBJ2-7, with D possibly TRBD1 on 6 matching bases. The CDR3 is 15 amino acids. The germline CDR1 and CDR2 sequences are MNHNS and SASEGT. The ends were cut back, 1 base at V and 0 bases at J, with 10 bases in the middle. This CDR3 reads CASSEDRTVSYEQYF. CDR3 coding DNA: TGTGCCAGCAGTGAAGACCGGACAGTCTCCTACGAGCAGTACTTC.

The V call is TRBV6-2 or TRBV6-3, the J call TRBJ1-2, with unresolved D. Germline CDR1 and CDR2: MNHEY and SVGEGT. CDR3 length: 14 residues. V lost 2 bases to trimming and J lost 4 bases, with 11 bases between them. This CDR3 is CASSYTGGGYGYTF. The CDR3 bases are TGTGCCAGCAGTTACACTGGAGGAGGCTATGGCTACACCTTC.

For this clonotype: One junction end disagrees with the germline gene, perhaps due to a read error. The V call is TRBV27, the J call TRBJ2-2; D remains ambiguous. The CDR3 covers 13 residues. Germline CDR1 and CDR2: MNHEY and SMNVEV (reference sequence). This CDR3 reads CASRKINTGELFF. CDR3 nucleotides: TGTGCTAGCAGGAAAATAAACACCGGGGAGCTGTTTTTT.

V and J are TRBV5-1 and TRBJ1-3, with D possibly matching TRBD1 (6 bases). In germline, CDR1 is SGHRS, CDR2 YFSETQ. CDR3 length: 14 residues. V was pared by 5 bases and J by 5 bases, with 14 bases between. The CDR3 loop reads CASSLQGSRNTIYF. CDR3 nucleotides: TGCGCCAGCAGTCTACAGGGAAGTAGAAACACCATATATTTT.

This clonotype has only a few counts. The chain has TRBV11-3 and TRBJ2-5, with TRBD2 as a possible D gene (6 bases). Trimming removed 5 bases from V and 7 bases from J, with 14 bases in between. Germline V gene data show CDR1 as SGHNT and CDR2 as YENEEA. The CDR3 has 13 amino acids. CDR3: CASSLVGGGTQYF. In DNA form, the CDR3 reads TGTGCCAGCAGCCTGGTGGGGGGAGGGACCCAGTACTTC.

V gene TRBV6-1 combines with J gene TRBJ2-3, with 13 bases identical to TRBD2. V shed 4 bases, J shed 0 bases, and the junction held 1 base outside the gene matches. In germline, CDR1 is MNHNS, CDR2 SASEGT. This CDR3 has 16 residues. The CDR3 loop reads CASSGGLAGSTDTQYF. In DNA form, the CDR3 reads TGTGCCAGCAGTGGGGGACTAGCGGGGAGCACAGATACGCAGTATTTT.

This clonotype has just a few counts. V is TRBV21-1 and J is TRBJ1-6; TRBD1 was called by the table and not checked on the DNA. TRBV21-1 is annotated as a pseudogene. The CDR3 has 16 amino acids. Here the CDR3 DNA reads TGTGCCAGCAGCTCACAGGGGGCATCCTATAATTCACCCCTCCACTTT. This gives the protein CASSSQGASYNSPLHF.

The gene calls are TRBV20-1 and TRBJ2-4, with TRBD2 matching over 12 bases. Unmatched junction bases numbered 12, after V lost 6 bases and J lost 3 bases. Per germline, CDR1 DFQATT and CDR2 SNEGSKA (reference sequence). CDR3 size: 17 residues. CDR3 nucleotide sequence: TGCAGTGCAATACTAGCGGGGGGACGCCTTGACAAAAACATTCAGTACTTC. Protein product: CSAILAGGRLDKNIQYF.

In its sample, this clonotype was seen once. The V and J genes are TRBV10-1 and TRBJ1-1; D call uncertain. The CDR3 runs to 13 residues. V was pared by 3 bases and J by 0 bases, with 5 bases between. Germline assignment: CDR1 WNHNN and CDR2 SYGVQD (reference sequence). The CDR3 DNA is TGCGCCAGCAGTGACAGCATGAACACTGAAGCTTTCTTT. Its protein is CASSDSMNTEAFF.

The chain joins TRBV7-9 to TRBJ1-2; D is unresolved. From germline, CDR1 is SEHNR and CDR2 FQNEAQ (reference sequence). V was pared by 5 bases and J by 5 bases, with 21 bases between. This CDR3 spans 16 amino acids. The CDR3 bases are TGTGCCAGCAGCCTCCGAGAAGAGGGCGCAGGTTATGGCTACACCTTC. Translating gives CASSLREEGAGYGYTF.

V gene TRBV29-1 combines with J gene TRBJ1-1; D is perhaps TRBD1 (5 bases). The CDR3 length is 13 residues. V was pared by 3 bases and J by 2 bases, with 10 bases between. CDR1 SQVTM and CDR2 ANQGSEA come from the germline V gene. In DNA, the CDR3 is TGCAGCGTTGACACGGGGGGTAACACTGAAGCTTTCTTT. It encodes CSVDTGGNTEAFF.

The chain couples TRBV2 to TRBJ1-4, with D perhaps matching TRBD1 (5 bases). The CDR3 has 15 residues. The germline gives CDR1 SNHLY, CDR2 FYNNEI. The V end lost 3 bases, the J end lost 4 bases, and 12 bases lay between the germline ends. The CDR3 DNA follows: TGTGCCAGCAGTGAGGACTCGGGGGGTAATGAAAAACTGTTTTTT. It yields the protein CASSEDSGGNEKLFF.

The V call is TRBV29-1, the J call TRBJ2-7; 9 bases fit TRBD1. Germline V gives CDR1 SQVTM, CDR2 ANQGSEA. This CDR3 is 14 amino acids long. Unmatched junction bases numbered 10, after V lost 4 bases and J lost 6 bases. The DNA for the CDR3 is TGCAGCGTTGTGGAACAGGGGGCAAGGGGCGAGCAGTACTTC. Translating it yields CSVVEQGARGEQYF.

The rearrangement joins TRBV28 to TRBJ1-1; TRBD1 matches at 12 bases. CDR1 is MDHEN and CDR2 is SYDVKM in the germline V gene. Trimming took 5 bases from V and 5 from J; bases not matched to a gene: 6. The CDR3 spans 15 residues. The CDR3 DNA sequence: TGTGCCAGCAGTGGAACGGGACAGGGGGCAACTGAAGCTTTCTTT. This encodes CASSGTGQGATEAFF.

The chain carries TRBV6-1 and TRBJ2-1; perhaps D is TRBD1 or TRBD2 (5 bases each). Deletions cut 6 bases from V and 4 bases from J, with 22 bases between. CDR3 length: 17 residues. From germline, CDR1 is MNHNS and CDR2 SASEGT. The CDR3 sequence is CASSAVATGTQYNEQFF. DNA for the CDR3: TGTGCCAGCAGCGCCGTCGCAACCGGGACGCAATACAATGAGCAGTTCTTC.